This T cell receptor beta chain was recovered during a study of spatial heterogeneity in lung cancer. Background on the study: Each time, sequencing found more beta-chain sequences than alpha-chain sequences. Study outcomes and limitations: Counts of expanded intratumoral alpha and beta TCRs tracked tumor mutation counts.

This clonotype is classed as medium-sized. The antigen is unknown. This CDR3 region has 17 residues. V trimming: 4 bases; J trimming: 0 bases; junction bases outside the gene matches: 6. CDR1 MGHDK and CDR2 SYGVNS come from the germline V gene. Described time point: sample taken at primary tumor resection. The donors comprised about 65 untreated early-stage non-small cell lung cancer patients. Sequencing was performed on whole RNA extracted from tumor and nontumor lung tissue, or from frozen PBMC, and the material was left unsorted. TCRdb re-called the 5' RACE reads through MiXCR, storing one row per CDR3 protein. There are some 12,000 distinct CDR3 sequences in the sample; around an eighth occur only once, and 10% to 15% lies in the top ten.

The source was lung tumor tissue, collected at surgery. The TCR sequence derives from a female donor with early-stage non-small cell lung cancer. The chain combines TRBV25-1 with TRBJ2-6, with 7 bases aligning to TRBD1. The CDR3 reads CASSGTGDYSGANVLTF. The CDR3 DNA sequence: TGTGCCAGCAGTGGGACAGGCGATTACTCTGGGGCCAACGTCCTGACTTTC.